Each of the 24 T cell receptor beta chains below was sequenced from the same sample in a study of shared T cell receptors in the human thymus. TCRdb's copy holds only in-frame clones and misses some; the assay was immunoSEQ multiplex PCR. This repertoire shows 720,000 or so clones, roughly 88% found once; its top ten account for around 0.0094%. This sample also appeared in a second study, on human thymus T cells.

Sequencing input: thymocytes. The receptors derive from a girl in the first two years of life with a congenital heart defect.

The chain is built from TRBV4-3 and TRBJ1-2, with unresolved D. V was cut by 0 bases and J by 3 bases, with 11 bases left in between. This CDR3 has 15 residues. The germline CDR1 and CDR2 sequences are LGHNA and YSLEER. In DNA form, the CDR3 reads TGCGCCAGCAGCCAAGATCCCTCCTTCGACTATGGCTACACCTTC. This gives the protein CASSQDPSFDYGYTF.

This sequence joins TRBV6-5 and TRBJ1-1, with D perhaps TRBD1 (6 bases). Trimming removed 2 bases at V and 11 bases at J, with 15 bases between. The CDR3 has 13 residues. CDR1 is MNHEY and CDR2 is SVGAGI in the germline V gene. CDR3 sequence reads: CASSYTPLDRAFF. CDR3 sequence (DNA): TGTGCCAGCAGTTACACCCCCTTAGACAGGGCTTTCTTT.

The J gene is TRBJ1-2, the V gene TRBV29-1; D may be TRBD1 (6 bases). Trimming took 4 bases from V and 5 from J, leaving 17 bases between them. The CDR3 is made up of 14 amino acids. CDR1 and CDR2 from the germline V gene are SQVTM and ANQGSEA. The CDR3 here is CSVGGRVKGYGYTF. The CDR3 coding sequence is TGCAGCGTTGGGGGGCGGGTAAAAGGGTATGGCTACACCTTC.

V and J are TRBV9 and TRBJ2-5, with D maybe TRBD2 (7 bases). CDR3 length: 15 amino acids. Trimming took 2 bases from V and 5 from J, leaving 16 bases between them. CDR1 is SGDLS, CDR2 YYNGEE, per germline. This CDR3 is CASSVLGGGPETQYF. Here the CDR3 DNA reads TGTGCCAGCAGCGTCCTGGGGGGGGGCCCCGAGACCCAGTACTTC.

The chain recombines TRBV4-1 with TRBJ2-5; TRBD2 agrees at 13 bases. The CDR3 loop spans 18 amino acids. The V and J ends lost 2 bases and 3 bases, in that order; junction bases with no gene match: 9. Germline V gives CDR1 MGHRA, CDR2 YSYEKL. This CDR3 reads CASSQFPGTSGAEETQYF. For the CDR3, the DNA is TGCGCCAGCAGCCAATTCCCCGGGACTAGCGGGGCGGAAGAGACCCAGTACTTC.

This clone was seen once. The rearrangement uses TRBV6-6 and TRBJ1-3; D is possibly TRBD1 (6 bases). Per germline, CDR1 MNHNY and CDR2 SVGAGI (reference sequence). Trimming cost V 6 bases and J 0 bases, with 12 bases left between them. This CDR3 has 15 residues. For the CDR3, the DNA is TGTGCCAGCAGATATACAGGGAGCTCTGGAAACACCATATATTTT. Translating it yields CASRYTGSSGNTIYF.

The chain couples TRBV20-1 to TRBJ1-2; D is uncertain. Germline CDR1 is DFQATT and CDR2 is SNEGSKA (reference sequence). The CDR3 length is 11 residues. This CDR3 reads CRAKSNYGYTF. The DNA for the CDR3 is TGCAGGGCCAAATCCAACTATGGCTACACCTTC.

The rearrangement joins TRBV7-6 to TRBJ2-5, with D possibly TRBD2 on 6 matching bases. The CDR3 spans 19 residues. With 2 bases removed from V and 2 bases from J, the gap between germline ends came to 24 bases. Germline CDR1 is SGHVS and CDR2 is FNYEAQ. DNA of the CDR3: TGTGCCAGCAGCTTATGGAGGGCCTCGGGGACCGCCGTTCAAGAGACCCAGTACTTC. Amino acids: CASSLWRASGTAVQETQYF.

The chain couples TRBV18 to TRBJ2-1; D remains unclear. This CDR3 comprises 16 residues. V shed 0 bases and J shed 5 bases, with 14 bases lying between them. Germline lookup yields CDR1 KGHSH and CDR2 LQKENI. DNA for the CDR3: TGTGCCAGCTCACCACCCGGGTTTCCTGGTCACAATGAGCAGTTCTTC. This codes for CASSPPGFPGHNEQFF. Drawing the rest from reference TRBV18 and TRBJ2-1, the complete variable domain is NAGVMQNPRHLVRRRGQEARLRCSPMKGHSHVYWYRQLPEEGLKFMVYLQKENIIDESGMPKERFSAEFPKEGPSILRIQQVVRGDSAAYFCASSPPGFPGHNEQFFGPGTRLTVL.

The genes are TRBV9 and TRBJ1-1; D ambiguous. The CDR3 is 13 amino acids. Trimming stripped 4 bases from V and 2 bases from J, with 9 bases between. In germline, CDR1 is SGDLS, CDR2 YYNGEE. The CDR3 DNA sequence: TGTGCCAGCAGCAAAGCCCTTAACACTGAAGCTTTCTTT. This sequence encodes CASSKALNTEAFF.

V and J are TRBV19 and TRBJ1-5, with D perhaps TRBD1 (6 bases). V lost 3 bases to trimming and J lost 5 bases, with 14 bases between them. The germline gives CDR1 LNHDA, CDR2 SQIVND (reference sequence). This CDR3 region has 15 residues. The CDR3 region has the DNA TGTGCCAGTAGTATGATGGACCAGGGGTATCAGCCCCAGCATTTT. This codes for CASSMMDQGYQPQHF.

The chain couples TRBV28 to TRBJ1-1; D perhaps matches TRBD1 (5 bases). This CDR3 spans 16 amino acids. V lost 3 bases, J lost 5 bases, and 19 bases lay in between. CDR1 MDHEN and CDR2 SYDVKM come from the germline V gene. This chain's CDR3 is CASSFQGGVRVTEAFF. Written as DNA, the CDR3 is TGTGCCAGCAGTTTCCAGGGCGGCGTTCGTGTAACTGAAGCTTTCTTT.

CDR3 nucleotide sequence: TGCGCCAGCAGCCAAGATTGGGCTGAACAGGGTGTTTCCACCTCCAACCCTGAAGCTTTCTTT. It yields the protein CASSQDWAEQGVSTSNPEAFF. The rearrangement joins TRBV4-1 to TRBJ1-1, with D tentatively TRBD1 (6 bases). V was pared by 0 bases and J by 6 bases, with 32 bases between. CDR1 is MGHRA, CDR2 YSYEKL, per germline. The CDR3 runs 21 residues.

This clone was counted between two and nine times. This sequence joins TRBV5-1 and TRBJ1-1, with D hard to call. The CDR3 runs 14 residues. V shed 4 bases and J shed 1 base, with 11 bases lying between them. CDR1 and CDR2 (germline): SGHRS, YFSETQ. CDR3 amino acids: CASSPNLRNTEAFF. CDR3 DNA: TGCGCCAGCAGCCCGAATCTGAGGAACACTGAAGCTTTCTTT.

This clone was seen only a few times. This chain connects TRBV4-3 to TRBJ1-1; unclear D gene. The CDR3 consists of 18 residues. The V gene lost 3 bases and the J gene lost 0 bases, with 20 bases spanning the gap. Per the germline V gene, CDR1 is LGHNA and CDR2 is YSLEER. The CDR3 protein is CASSQAHSGSPMNTEAFF. The CDR3 region has the DNA TGCGCCAGCAGCCAGGCCCACTCGGGTTCTCCCATGAACACTGAAGCTTTCTTT.

This chain links TRBV7-2 with TRBJ2-7; the D gene is possibly TRBD1 (6 bases). The germline gives CDR1 SGHTA, CDR2 FQGNSA. V was shortened by 0 bases and J by 3 bases, with 12 bases between the two germline ends. The CDR3 has 15 amino acids. The DNA of the CDR3 is TGTGCCAGCAGCTTAGCGAGCGGACAGAACTACGAGCAGTACTTC. Its protein is CASSLASGQNYEQYF.

The genes are TRBV30 and TRBJ1-1; 7 positions agree with TRBD1. Germline V CDR1 and CDR2: GTSNPN, SVGIG (reference sequence). CDR3 length: 14 residues. V was clipped by 0 bases and J by 1 base; unmatched bases: 2. CDR3 loop: CAWSVTGENTEAFF. As DNA, the CDR3 is TGTGCCTGGAGTGTAACAGGGGAGAACACTGAAGCTTTCTTT.

The chain is built from TRBV4-1 and TRBJ2-2; the D gene is possibly TRBD2 (5 bases). This CDR3 has 19 amino acids. Deletions cut 0 bases from V and 2 bases from J, with 19 bases between. CDR1 and CDR2 from the germline V gene are MGHRA and YSYEKL. The CDR3 DNA follows: TGCGCCAGCAGCCAAGAGAGGGTTATATTTTCCCTAAACACCGGGGAGCTGTTTTTT. This sequence encodes CASSQERVIFSLNTGELFF.

The rearrangement uses TRBV7-3 and TRBJ1-5; possible D gene TRBD1, 6 bases. This CDR3 region has 18 residues. Looked up from germline, CDR1 is SGHTA and CDR2 is FQGTGA. With 2 bases removed from V and 0 bases from J, the gap between germline ends came to 17 bases. The DNA of the CDR3 is TGTGCCAGCAGCTTAGTAACAGGGAGGGCGCATAGCAATCAGCCCCAGCATTTT. This sequence encodes CASSLVTGRAHSNQPQHF.

The rearrangement joins TRBV2 to TRBJ2-3; TRBD1 is a possible D gene (6 bases). Per the germline V gene, CDR1 is SNHLY and CDR2 is FYNNEI. Trimming took 2 bases from V and 0 from J, leaving 12 bases between them. The CDR3 is 16 residues long. The CDR3 nucleotides are TGTGCCAGCAGTGAATTCGACAGGTCGAGCACAGATACGCAGTATTTT. Amino acids: CASSEFDRSSTDTQYF.

This chain uses TRBV2 with TRBJ1-3; D is possibly TRBD1 (6 bases). The CDR3 has 16 residues. The V gene's germline CDR1 is SNHLY and CDR2 FYNNEI. The ends were cut back, 8 bases at V and 4 bases at J, with 21 bases in the middle. The DNA of the CDR3 is TGTGCCAGCCACTACGCCGGGACACCCGACGGAAACACCATATATTTT. Translation gives CASHYAGTPDGNTIYF. Supplemented by reference TRBV2 and TRBJ1-3, the full variable domain reads EPEVTQTPSHQVTQMGQEVILRCVPISNHLYFYWYRQILGQKVEFLVSFYNNEISEKSEIFDDQFSVERPDGSNFTLKIRSTKLEDSAMYFCASHYAGTPDGNTIYFGEGSWLTVV.

The chain has TRBV30 and TRBJ2-2; TRBD1 matches at 11 bases. This CDR3 comprises 15 residues. The germline V gene encodes CDR1 GTSNPN and CDR2 SVGIG (reference sequence). V was clipped by 6 bases and J by 4 bases; unmatched bases: 7. CDR3: CACIGQGAGTGELFF. The DNA of the CDR3 is TGTGCCTGTATCGGACAGGGGGCGGGCACCGGGGAGCTGTTTTTT.

This clone was observed a few times. This chain joins TRBV6-1 and TRBJ1-3; D is possibly TRBD1 (5 bases). Per germline, CDR1 MNHNS and CDR2 SASEGT. V lost 2 bases and J lost 0, with 14 bases in between. CDR3 size: 17 residues. The CDR3: CASSETGADLSGNTIYF. CDR3 DNA sequence: TGTGCCAGCAGTGAAACAGGAGCAGACCTCTCTGGAAACACCATATATTTT.

This clone was recorded once. The rearrangement joins TRBV20-1 to TRBJ1-4, with TRBD1 matching over 7 bases. The CDR3 is 11 residues long. The V segment lost 4 bases and the J segment 10 bases; nucleotides outside the gene matches: 3. Germline CDR1 is DFQATT and CDR2 is SNEGSKA (reference sequence). CDR3 protein: CSANPGGKLFF. CDR3 bases: TGCAGTGCTAACCCAGGGGGAAAACTGTTTTTT.